One and the same sample provided the 8 T cell receptor beta chains below, sequenced in a study of shared clonotypes between healthy human individuals (TCRdb year 2020). Preparation of the library involved the immunoSEQ multiplex PCR assay. Here the immuneACCESS table is served through TCRdb, limited to in-frame sequences with V and J called. Missing clones are a known gap in these copies; in checked studies unresolved V genes cover under half, and the rest lacks a known reason. Counted in this sample were some 2.1 million clones; over 85% of them appeared once. The ten largest clones capture 0.9% to 1.4% of the sample. For the CD8 naive samples, CD45RO-negative cells were positively selected for CCR7, yielding a CD45RA+CCR7+ population from which TemRA cells were excluded. Sequencing used naive CD8+ T cells sorted from blood. This specimen's cell subset or site label, interpreted: CD45RA+CCR7+. The receptor set was obtained from a man younger than 30 in good health.

This chain links TRBV30 with TRBJ2-1; possibly TRBD1 or TRBD2 for D (5 bases each). V was trimmed by 0 bases and J by 8 bases, leaving 17 bases between them. Per germline, CDR1 GTSNPN and CDR2 SVGIG (reference sequence). The CDR3 consists of 15 residues. DNA of the CDR3: TGTGCCTGGAGTGTTTTTTCCGGGACGTCGGATGAGCAGTTCTTC. This gives the protein CAWSVFSGTSDEQFF. The full variable domain, with the rest looked up from reference TRBV30 and TRBJ2-1, is SQTIHQWPATLVQPVGSPLSLECTVEGTSNPNLYWYRQAAGRGLQLLFYSVGIGQISSEVPQNLSASRPQDRQFILSSKKLLLSDSGFYLCAWSVFSGTSDEQFFGPGTRLTVL.

The chain combines TRBV29-1 with TRBJ1-2; possibly TRBD1 for D (6 bases). V lost 1 base and J 0 bases, leaving 18 bases between the germline ends. Germline CDR1 reads SQVTM; CDR2 reads ANQGSEA. The CDR3 runs 17 residues. The CDR3 sequence is CSVEAFFPGEANYGYTF. The CDR3 DNA reads TGCAGCGTTGAAGCCTTTTTCCCAGGGGAAGCTAACTATGGCTACACCTTC.

The chain recombines TRBV9 with TRBJ2-2; 8 bases line up with TRBD1. The CDR3 covers 15 residues. Germline V gives CDR1 SGDLS, CDR2 YYNGEE. The V and J ends lost 3 bases and 3 bases, in that order; junction bases with no gene match: 4. The CDR3 DNA reads TGTGCCAGCAGCGGACAGGGGATGGACACCGGGGAGCTGTTTTTT. Protein: CASSGQGMDTGELFF. The entire variable domain, with the rest obtained from reference TRBV9 and TRBJ2-2, is as follows: DSGVTQTPKHLITATGQRVTLRCSPRSGDLSVYWYQQSLDQGLQFLIQYYNGEERAKGNILERFSAQQFPDLHSELNLSSLELGDSALYFCASSGQGMDTGELFFGEGSRLTVL.

The chain couples TRBV7-9 to TRBJ2-1, with 13 bases fitting TRBD2. The ends lost 5 bases at V and 9 bases at J; junction bases unmatched: 7. The CDR3 contains 15 residues. The germline CDR1 and CDR2 sequences are SEHNR and FQNEAQ (reference sequence). The CDR3 DNA reads TGTGCCAGCAGCCCACTAGCGGGGGGGCCGGGTGAGCAGTTCTTC. The encoded protein is CASSPLAGGPGEQFF. The full variable domain, completed using reference TRBV7-9 and TRBJ2-1, is DTGVSQNPRHKITKRGQNVTFRCDPISEHNRLYWYRQTLGQGPEFLTYFQNEAQLEKSRLLSDRFSAERPKGSFSTLEIQRTEQGDSAMYLCASSPLAGGPGEQFFGPGTRLTVL.

With regard to this clone: Compared with germline, one end of the junction differs, possibly owing to a read error. This chain connects TRBV7-7 to TRBJ2-7; D is unresolved. Germline assignment: CDR1 SSHAT and CDR2 FNYEAQ (reference sequence). CDR3 size: 13 residues. Here the CDR3 DNA reads TGTGCTAGCAGCTTAGGTATGTCCTACGAGCAGTACTTC. This codes for CASSLGMSYEQYF.

Points on this clone: The sample holds other DNA sequences that translate to the same CDR3. The CDR3 bases are TGTGCCAGCAGTTTATTAGACAGTTCCTACGAGCAGTACTTC. This codes for CASSLLDSSYEQYF. The rearrangement uses TRBV28 and TRBJ2-7, with TRBD1 as a possible D gene (5 bases). There are 14 residues in the CDR3. Germline values: CDR1 MDHEN, CDR2 SYDVKM. With 1 base removed from V and 1 base from J, the gap between germline ends came to 8 bases.

The chain joins TRBV6-6 to TRBJ2-7; D is unresolved. The CDR3 spans 15 residues. The germline gives CDR1 MNHNY, CDR2 SVGAGI (reference sequence). Trimming shortened V by 2 bases and J by 0 bases, and 11 bases separated the two germline ends. CDR3: CASSYVVPSSYEQYF. In nucleotides, the CDR3 is TGTGCCAGCAGTTACGTGGTCCCTAGCTCCTACGAGCAGTACTTC.

The chain uses TRBV11-2 and TRBJ1-5; D uncertain. This CDR3 region has 15 residues. Germline V gives CDR1 SGHAT, CDR2 FQNNGV. Trimming pared 0 bases from V and 2 bases from J, leaving 8 bases between. The DNA for the CDR3 is TGTGCCAGCAGCTTAGATACCGGAGGCAATCAGCCCCAGCATTTT. Protein product: CASSLDTGGNQPQHF.